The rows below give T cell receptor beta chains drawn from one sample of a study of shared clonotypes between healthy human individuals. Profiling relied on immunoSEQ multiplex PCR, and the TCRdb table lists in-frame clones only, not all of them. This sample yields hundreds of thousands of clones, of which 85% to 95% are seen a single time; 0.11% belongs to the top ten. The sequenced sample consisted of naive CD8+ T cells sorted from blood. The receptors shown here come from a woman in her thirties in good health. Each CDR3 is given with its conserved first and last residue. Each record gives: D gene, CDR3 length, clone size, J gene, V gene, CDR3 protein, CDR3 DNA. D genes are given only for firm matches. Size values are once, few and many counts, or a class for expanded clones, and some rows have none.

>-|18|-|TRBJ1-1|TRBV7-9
CASSHGWGYGWLNTEAFF
TGTGCCAGCAGCCACGGGTGGGGATATGGATGGTTGAACACTGAAGCTTTCTTT
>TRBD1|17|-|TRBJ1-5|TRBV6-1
CASSATGLFNSNQPQHF
TGTGCCAGCAGTGCGACAGGGCTTTTCAATAGCAATCAGCCCCAGCATTTT
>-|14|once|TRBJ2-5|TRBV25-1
CASSEKGGKETQYF
TGTGCCAGCAGTGAAAAGGGGGGGAAAGAGACCCAGTACTTC
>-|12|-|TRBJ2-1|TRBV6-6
CASSVVVNEQFF
TGTGCCAGCAGCGTAGTAGTCAATGAGCAGTTCTTC
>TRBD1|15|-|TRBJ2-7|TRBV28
CASSLDRGSLYEQYF
TGTGCCAGCAGTTTAGACAGGGGATCCCTCTACGAGCAGTACTTC
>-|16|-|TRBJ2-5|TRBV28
CASSILDSSSGETQYF
TGTGCCAGCAGCATCCTGGACAGTTCGTCAGGAGAGACCCAGTACTTC
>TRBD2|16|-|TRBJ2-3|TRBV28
CASTSVSGSSADTQYF
TGTGCCAGCACATCCGTCAGCGGGAGTTCGGCAGATACGCAGTATTTT
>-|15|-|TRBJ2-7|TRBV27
CVSSQGGVGPYEQYF
TGTGTCAGCAGCCAGGGGGGCGTGGGTCCCTACGAGCAGTACTTC
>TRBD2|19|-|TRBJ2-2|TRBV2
CASSESTTWREGLTGELFF
TGTGCCAGCAGTGAATCAACGACGTGGCGGGAGGGCCTGACCGGGGAGCTGTTTTTT
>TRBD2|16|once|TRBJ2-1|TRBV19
CASTKGLARIGDEQFF
TGTGCCAGTACCAAGGGACTAGCGCGGATCGGGGATGAGCAGTTCTTC
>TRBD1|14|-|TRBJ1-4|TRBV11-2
CASSIRDRAEKLFF
TGTGCCAGCAGCATCCGGGACAGGGCTGAAAAACTGTTTTTT
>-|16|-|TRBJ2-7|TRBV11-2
CASSLAVRLGTDEQYF
TGTGCCAGCAGCTTAGCTGTACGGCTGGGCACCGACGAGCAGTACTTC
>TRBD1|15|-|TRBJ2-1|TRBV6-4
CASSASGTGNNEQFF
TGTGCCAGCAGTGCGTCGGGGACAGGGAACAATGAGCAGTTCTTC
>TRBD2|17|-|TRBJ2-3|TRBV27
CASSSTPLAGTSDTQYF
TGTGCCAGCAGTTCGACACCCCTAGCGGGAACGTCAGATACGCAGTATTTT
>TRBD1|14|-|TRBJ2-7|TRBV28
CASTQAGGSHEQYF
TGTGCCAGCACCCAGGCAGGGGGCTCCCACGAGCAGTACTTC
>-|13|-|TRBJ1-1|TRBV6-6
CANSSEMNTEAFF
TGTGCCAACAGTTCAGAGATGAACACTGAAGCTTTCTTT
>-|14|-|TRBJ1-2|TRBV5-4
CASSLVLIDEGYTF
TGTGCCAGCAGCTTGGTTCTGATCGACGAGGGCTACACCTTC
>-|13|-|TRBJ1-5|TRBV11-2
CASSLISNQPQHF
TGTGCCAGCAGCTTAATTAGCAATCAGCCCCAGCATTTT
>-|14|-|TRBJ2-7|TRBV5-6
CASSLGGLSYEQYF
TGTGCCAGCAGCTTGGGGGGACTTTCCTACGAGCAGTACTTC
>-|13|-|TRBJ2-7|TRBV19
CASSVGLAYEQYF
TGTGCCAGTAGTGTGGGACTGGCCTACGAGCAGTACTTC
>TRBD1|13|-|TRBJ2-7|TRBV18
CASSHDRDYEQYF
TGTGCCAGCTCACACGACAGGGACTACGAGCAGTACTTC
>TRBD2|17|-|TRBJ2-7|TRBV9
CASSVDMETSEAYEQYF
TGTGCCAGCAGCGTAGATATGGAGACTAGCGAAGCCTACGAGCAGTACTTC
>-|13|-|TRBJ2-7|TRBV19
CASSWTTAYEQYF
TGTGCCAGTAGTTGGACTACCGCCTACGAGCAGTACTTC
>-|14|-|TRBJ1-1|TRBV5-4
CASSFSGSNTEAFF
TGTGCCAGCAGCTTCTCGGGGTCTAACACTGAAGCTTTCTTT
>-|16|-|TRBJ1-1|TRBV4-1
CASSPTSQGMNTEAFF
TGCGCCAGCAGCCCGACATCCCAGGGTATGAACACTGAAGCTTTCTTT
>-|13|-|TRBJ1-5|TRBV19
CASSMGSNQPQHF
TGTGCCAGTAGTATGGGAAGCAATCAGCCCCAGCATTTT
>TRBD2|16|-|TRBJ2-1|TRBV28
CASSLGRGASYNEQFF
TGTGCCAGCAGTTTAGGGAGGGGTGCGTCCTACAATGAGCAGTTCTTC
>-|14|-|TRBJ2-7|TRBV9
CASSVAIGLYEQYF
TGTGCCAGCAGCGTAGCTATTGGGCTGTACGAGCAGTACTTC
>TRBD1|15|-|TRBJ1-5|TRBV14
CASSLNGQGPQPQHF
TGTGCCAGCAGCCTGAATGGACAGGGACCTCAGCCCCAGCATTTT
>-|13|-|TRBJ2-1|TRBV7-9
CASSLAPKLEQFF
TGTGCCAGCAGCTTAGCGCCCAAGCTGGAGCAGTTCTTC
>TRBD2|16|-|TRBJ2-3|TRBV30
CAWSLGLAGDSDTQYF
TGTGCCTGGAGTCTGGGACTAGCGGGAGACTCAGATACGCAGTATTTT
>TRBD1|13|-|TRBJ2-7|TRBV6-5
CASSLDRGYEQYF
TGTGCCAGCAGCCTAGACAGGGGATACGAGCAGTACTTC
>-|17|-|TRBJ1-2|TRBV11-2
CASSLEEGHRRGHGYTF
TGTGCCAGCAGCTTAGAAGAGGGGCACAGGAGGGGACATGGCTACACCTTC
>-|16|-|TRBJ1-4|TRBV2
CASSETIATVDEKLFF
TGTGCCAGCAGTGAAACAATAGCGACAGTGGATGAAAAACTGTTTTTT
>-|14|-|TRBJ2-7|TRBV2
CASSVSGPGNEQYF
TGTGCCAGCAGTGTATCGGGACCAGGAAACGAGCAGTACTTC
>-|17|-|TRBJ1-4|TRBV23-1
CASSQSRRIATNEKLFF
TGCGCCAGCAGTCAATCTCGAAGAATCGCAACTAATGAAAAACTGTTTTTT
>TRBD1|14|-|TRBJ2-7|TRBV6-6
CASTLDRGNYEQYF
TGTGCCAGCACCCTGGACAGGGGGAACTACGAGCAGTACTTC
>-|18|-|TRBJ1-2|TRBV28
CASSPGGKVNFINYGYTF
TGTGCCAGCAGCCCCGGCGGGAAGGTTAATTTTATTAACTATGGCTACACCTTC
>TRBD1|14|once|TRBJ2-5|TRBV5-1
CASSVDRAGETQYF
TGCGCCAGCAGCGTAGACAGGGCTGGAGAGACCCAGTACTTC
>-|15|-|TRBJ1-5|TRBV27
CASSLQGDLITAQHF
TGTGCCAGCAGTTTACAGGGCGACCTAATCACGGCCCAGCATTTT
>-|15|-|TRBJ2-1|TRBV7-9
CASSLAGAGSTEQFF
TGTGCCAGCAGCTTAGCGGGAGCGGGCAGCACTGAGCAGTTCTTC
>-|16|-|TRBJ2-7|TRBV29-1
CSVEDLTSAGSGEQYF
TGCAGCGTTGAAGATCTTACAAGTGCAGGGAGCGGCGAGCAGTACTTC